The rows below give T cell receptor beta chains drawn from one sample of a study of blood T cell repertoires in COVID-19. Clones were sequenced by immunoSEQ multiplex PCR, and TCRdb holds only the in-frame ones, with some missing. The sample lists 300,000 to 350,000 clones, around 85% occurring once. Input material: PBMCs or T cells enriched from blood (not recorded which). The receptors were gathered from a woman in her thirties or forties with acute COVID-19. The CDR3 runs from the conserved cysteine through the conserved F or W. Fields, in order: D gene, J gene, V gene, clone size, CDR3 protein, CDR3 DNA. The D gene is left open where the match is weak. Size is omitted from some rows. Given values are once, few, many or a class for expanded clones.

>-|TRBJ1-2|TRBV7-2|-
CASSLNYPTNYGYTF
TGTGCCAGCAGCTTAAACTACCCGACTAACTATGGCTACACCTTC
>TRBD1|TRBJ2-1|TRBV24-1|once
CATSDPTGTGPHNEQFF
TGTGCCACCAGTGACCCAACCGGGACAGGCCCCCACAATGAGCAGTTCTTC
>-|TRBJ2-6|TRBV12-1|-
CASSIYRAPSSGANVLTF
TGTGCCAGCAGCATCTACAGGGCCCCCTCCTCTGGGGCCAACGTCCTGACTTTC
>TRBD2|TRBJ2-1|TRBV2|few
CASQLLATYNEQFF
TGTGCCAGCCAACTACTAGCGACCTACAATGAGCAGTTCTTC
>TRBD2|TRBJ2-6|TRBV5-1|-
CASSRSSGGPPDLTF
TGCGCCAGCAGCAGGTCTAGCGGGGGACCGCCGGACCTGACTTTC
>-|TRBJ1-5|TRBV19|few
CASSGGREVSLYSNQPQHF
TGTGCCAGTAGCGGGGGGCGGGAGGTGTCCCTTTATAGCAATCAGCCCCAGCATTTT
>-|TRBJ1-2|TRBV28|once
CASSLLDRTAYGYTF
TGTGCCAGCAGTTTATTGGACAGAACGGCCTATGGCTACACCTTC
>-|TRBJ1-5|TRBV6-1|-
CASSQAGGNNQPQHF
TGTGCCAGCAGTCAAGCGGGGGGGAACAATCAGCCCCAGCATTTT
>TRBD2|TRBJ2-1|TRBV3-1/TRBV3-2|-
CASSQDLRTSGRKEQFF
TGTGCCAGCAGCCAAGATCTGCGGACTAGCGGGAGAAAGGAGCAGTTCTTC
>-|TRBJ1-2|TRBV27|-
CATRTQGGYTF
TGTGCCACCCGAACCCAGGGTGGCTACACCTTC
>-|TRBJ1-2|TRBV21-1|-
CASSHLGPSEDSIYGYTF
TGTGCCAGCAGCCACCTTGGTCCCTCAGAGGACAGCATCTATGGCTACACCTTC
>-|TRBJ2-5|TRBV7-8|-
CASSRGGAGETQYF
TGTGCCAGCAGCCGAGGCGGGGCGGGAGAGACCCAGTACTTC
>-|TRBJ1-4|TRBV7-2|-
CASSQGGLREKLFF
TGTGCCAGCAGCCAAGGAGGGCTGCGAGAAAAACTGTTTTTT
>-|TRBJ2-7|TRBV28|-
CVSSLSGRYEQYF
TGTGTCAGCAGTTTATCAGGGCGGTACGAGCAGTACTTC
>-|TRBJ1-2|TRBV2|-
CASSVSTYTLKGYTF
TGTGCCAGCAGTGTGTCGACATATACCTTGAAGGGGTACACCTTC
>TRBD1|TRBJ2-7|TRBV6-5|-
CASRVTGGEQYF
TGTGCCAGCAGGGTCACAGGGGGCGAGCAGTACTTC
>TRBD2|TRBJ2-1|TRBV6-5|-
CASSYWGTSSYNEQFF
TGTGCCAGCAGTTACTGGGGGACTAGCTCCTACAATGAGCAGTTCTTC
>-|TRBJ1-1|TRBV6-5|-
CAIRRGTDTEAFF
TGTGCCATTCGGCGGGGGACGGACACTGAAGCTTTCTTT
>-|TRBJ2-4|TRBV24-1|-
CATSENTKNIQYF
TGTGCCACCAGTGAAAACACGAAAAACATTCAGTACTTC
>TRBD1|TRBJ1-2|TRBV5-1|-
CASRPTTGTYGYTF
TGCGCCAGCAGACCGACGACAGGGACCTATGGCTACACCTTC
>TRBD1|TRBJ2-7|TRBV5-5|-
CASSLGQGPYEQYF
TGTGCCAGCAGCTTGGGACAGGGCCCCTACGAGCAGTACTTC
>TRBD1|TRBJ2-7|TRBV19|-
CASSTRTGGSSYEQYF
TGTGCCAGTAGTACCCGGACAGGCGGTTCCTCCTACGAGCAGTACTTC
>-|TRBJ2-1|TRBV9|-
CASSVSPSDYNEQFF
TGTGCCAGCAGCGTATCTCCTAGCGACTACAATGAGCAGTTCTTC
>TRBD2|TRBJ2-1|TRBV29-1|-
CSGTVESSGRNEQFF
TGCAGCGGAACGGTGGAGTCTAGCGGGAGAAATGAGCAGTTCTTC
>TRBD1|TRBJ1-2|TRBV28|-
CASSPLGQGWWGYTF
TGTGCCAGCAGCCCCCTAGGACAGGGTTGGTGGGGCTACACCTTC
>TRBD1|TRBJ2-3|TRBV18|-
CASSPKTGLADTQYF
TGTGCCAGCTCACCCAAGACAGGGTTAGCAGATACGCAGTATTTT
>-|TRBJ2-1|TRBV11-3|once
CASSLAGEEPYNEQFF
TGTGCCAGCAGCTTAGCTGGGGAGGAACCCTACAATGAGCAGTTCTTC
>-|TRBJ2-2|TRBV6-5|-
CASRAGELFF
TGTGCCAGCCGGGCCGGGGAGCTGTTTTTT
>TRBD2|TRBJ2-1|TRBV11-3|few
CASSLGGLAGENEQFF
TGTGCCAGCAGCTTAGGGGGACTAGCGGGTGAGAATGAGCAGTTCTTC
>TRBD2|TRBJ2-1|TRBV27|once
CASRAGGSYNEQFF
TGTGCCAGCCGAGCGGGAGGGTCCTACAATGAGCAGTTCTTC
>-|TRBJ2-1|TRBV11-3|-
CASSLATGRGALSYNEQFF
TGTGCCAGCAGCTTAGCCACAGGCAGGGGGGCTCTATCCTACAATGAGCAGTTCTTC
>TRBD1|TRBJ2-7|TRBV7-9|-
CASSPRDSSLGSTYEQYF
TGTGCCAGCAGCCCTCGGGACAGCTCCCTGGGCTCGACTTACGAGCAGTACTTC
>TRBD1|TRBJ2-7|TRBV5-1|-
CASRQGASSYEQYF
TGCGCCAGCAGACAGGGGGCCAGCTCCTACGAGCAGTACTTC
>TRBD2|TRBJ2-2|TRBV7-3|-
CASSSGLATGELFF
TGTGCCAGCAGCTCGGGACTAGCCACCGGGGAGCTGTTTTTT
>TRBD1|TRBJ2-7|TRBV6-2/TRBV6-3|-
CASSLTGGTYEQYF
TGTGCCAGCAGTTTGACAGGGGGAACCTACGAGCAGTACTTC
>-|TRBJ1-5|TRBV6-1|-
CASSEVLQTYSNQPQHF
TGTGCCAGCAGTGAAGTTCTGCAGACTTATAGCAATCAGCCCCAGCATTTT
>-|TRBJ1-2|TRBV20-1|once
CSVASNYGYTF
TGCAGTGTAGCCTCAAACTATGGCTACACCTTC
>TRBD1|TRBJ2-1|TRBV5-1|once
CASSLGQGMNEQFF
TGCGCCAGCAGCTTGGGACAGGGGATGAATGAGCAGTTCTTC
>-|TRBJ1-2|TRBV3-1/TRBV3-2|-
CASSQLYGYTF
TGTGCCAGCAGCCAACTCTATGGCTACACCTTC
>-|TRBJ1-5|TRBV6-1|-
CASSEVYRENQPQHF
TGTGCCAGCAGTGAAGTGTACAGGGAAAATCAGCCCCAGCATTTT
>TRBD1|TRBJ1-3|TRBV18|-
CASSSRQGDGNTIYF
TGTGCCAGCTCATCGAGACAGGGGGATGGAAACACCATATATTTT
>-|TRBJ2-7|TRBV29-1|-
CSVARSRTPWDYEQYF
TGCAGCGTGGCCCGATCGAGGACACCGTGGGACTACGAGCAGTACTTC
>-|TRBJ2-7|TRBV18|-
CASSSNYEQYF
TGTGCCAGCTCATCCAATTACGAGCAGTACTTC
>TRBD1|TRBJ2-7|TRBV6-2/TRBV6-3|-
CASSDRALRYEQYF
TGTGCCAGCAGCGACAGGGCGTTGAGGTACGAGCAGTACTTC
>-|TRBJ2-7|TRBV7-2|few
CASSLSRPAGEQYF
TGTGCCAGCAGCTTAAGCCGCCCGGCGGGCGAGCAGTACTTC
>-|TRBJ1-5|TRBV5-8|-
CASSLFSSNQPQHF
TGTGCCAGCAGCTTGTTCAGTAGCAATCAGCCCCAGCATTTT
>TRBD1|TRBJ1-5|TRBV27|few
CASSPRQGPQHF
TGTGCCAGCAGTCCCCGACAGGGGCCCCAGCATTTT
>TRBD1|TRBJ1-1|TRBV3-1/TRBV3-2|-
CASSQGTGGSINTEAFF
TGTGCCAGCAGCCAAGGGACAGGGGGCTCAATCAACACTGAAGCTTTCTTT
>TRBD1|TRBJ1-6|TRBV10-2|-
CASRLTDRDYNSPLHF
TGCGCCAGCCGGCTAACGGACAGGGACTATAATTCACCCCTCCACTTT
>-|TRBJ2-1|TRBV5-1|once
CASSLSPPSNEQFF
TGCGCCAGCAGCTTGTCCCCTCCTAGTAATGAGCAGTTCTTC
>TRBD1|TRBJ1-1|TRBV5-1|-
CASSPIDRAQRAFF
TGCGCCAGCAGCCCCATCGACAGGGCTCAACGGGCTTTCTTT
>TRBD1|TRBJ1-6|TRBV7-9|once
CASSSRDRVNSPLHF
TGTGCCAGCAGCTCCAGGGACAGAGTCAATTCACCCCTCCACTTT
>TRBD2|TRBJ2-7|TRBV7-2|-
CASSVTSGRSSSYEQYF
TGTGCCAGCAGCGTAACTAGCGGGAGATCAAGCTCCTACGAGCAGTACTTC
>-|TRBJ2-2|TRBV3-1/TRBV3-2|-
CASSRTGTSGELFF
TGTGCCAGCAGCCGAACAGGGACCTCCGGGGAGCTGTTTTTT
>TRBD1|TRBJ2-2|TRBV6-2/TRBV6-3|-
CASSYRTGLTGELFF
TGTGCCAGCAGTTACCGGACAGGGCTCACCGGGGAGCTGTTTTTT